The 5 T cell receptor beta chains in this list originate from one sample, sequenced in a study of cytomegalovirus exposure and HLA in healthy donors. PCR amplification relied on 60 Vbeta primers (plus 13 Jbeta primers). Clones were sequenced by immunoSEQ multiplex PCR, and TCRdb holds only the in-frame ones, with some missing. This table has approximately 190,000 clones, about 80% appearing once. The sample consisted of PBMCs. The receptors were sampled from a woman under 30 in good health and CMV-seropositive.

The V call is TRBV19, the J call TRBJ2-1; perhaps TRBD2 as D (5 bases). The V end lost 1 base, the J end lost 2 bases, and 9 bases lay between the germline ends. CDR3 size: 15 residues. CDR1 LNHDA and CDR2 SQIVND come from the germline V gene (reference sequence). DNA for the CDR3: TGTGCCAGTAGTATAGGCGGGCTCACCTACAATGAGCAGTTCTTC. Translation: CASSIGGLTYNEQFF.

The chain's CDR3 is CASSLLEGKEAFF. In DNA, the CDR3 is TGTGCCAGCAGCCTGTTGGAGGGAAAGGAAGCTTTCTTT. The chain is built from TRBV6-5 and TRBJ1-1; D unresolved. CDR3 size: 13 residues. The germline CDR1 and CDR2 sequences are MNHEY and SVGAGI. V lost 6 bases, J lost 8 bases, and 16 bases lay in between.

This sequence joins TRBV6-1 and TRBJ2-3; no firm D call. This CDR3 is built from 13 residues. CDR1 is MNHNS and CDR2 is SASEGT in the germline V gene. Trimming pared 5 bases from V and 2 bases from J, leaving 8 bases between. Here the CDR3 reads CASSTEFTDTQYF. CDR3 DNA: TGTGCCAGCAGTACCGAGTTCACAGATACGCAGTATTTT.

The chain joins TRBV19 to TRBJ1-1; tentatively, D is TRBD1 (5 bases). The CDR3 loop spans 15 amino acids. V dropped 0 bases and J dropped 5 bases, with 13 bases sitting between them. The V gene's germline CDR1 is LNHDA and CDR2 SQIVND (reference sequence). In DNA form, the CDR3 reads TGTGCCAGTAGTATAGATCGGCCAGGGAAGACTGAAGCTTTCTTT. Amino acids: CASSIDRPGKTEAFF.

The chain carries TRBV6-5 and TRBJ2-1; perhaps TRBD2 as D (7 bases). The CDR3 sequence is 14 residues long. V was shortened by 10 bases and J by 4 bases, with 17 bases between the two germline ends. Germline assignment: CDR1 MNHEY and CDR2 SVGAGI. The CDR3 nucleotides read TGTGCCACTTTTGGGGGGGGGCCGTACAATGAGCAGTTCTTC. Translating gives CATFGGGPYNEQFF.